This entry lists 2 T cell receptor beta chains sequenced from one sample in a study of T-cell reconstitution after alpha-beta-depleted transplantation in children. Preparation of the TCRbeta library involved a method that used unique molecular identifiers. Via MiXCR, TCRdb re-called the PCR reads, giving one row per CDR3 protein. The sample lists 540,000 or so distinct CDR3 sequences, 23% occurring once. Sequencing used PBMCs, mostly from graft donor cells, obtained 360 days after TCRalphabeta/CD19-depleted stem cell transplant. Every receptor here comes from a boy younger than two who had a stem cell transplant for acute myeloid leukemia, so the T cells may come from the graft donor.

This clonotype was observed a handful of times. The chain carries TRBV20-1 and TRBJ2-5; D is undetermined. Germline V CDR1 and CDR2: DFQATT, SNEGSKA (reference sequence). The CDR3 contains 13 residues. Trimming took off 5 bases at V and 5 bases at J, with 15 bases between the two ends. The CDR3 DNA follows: TGCAGTGCTGATAGGGTAGGGTTGGAGACCCAGTACTTC. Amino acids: CSADRVGLETQYF.

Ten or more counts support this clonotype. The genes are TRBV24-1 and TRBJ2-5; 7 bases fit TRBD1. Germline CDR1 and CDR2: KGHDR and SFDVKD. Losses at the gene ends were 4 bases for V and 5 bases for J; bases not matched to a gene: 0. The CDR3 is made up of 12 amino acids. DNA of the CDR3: TGTGCCACCAGTGAGGACAGGGAGACCCAGTACTTC. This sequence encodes CATSEDRETQYF.